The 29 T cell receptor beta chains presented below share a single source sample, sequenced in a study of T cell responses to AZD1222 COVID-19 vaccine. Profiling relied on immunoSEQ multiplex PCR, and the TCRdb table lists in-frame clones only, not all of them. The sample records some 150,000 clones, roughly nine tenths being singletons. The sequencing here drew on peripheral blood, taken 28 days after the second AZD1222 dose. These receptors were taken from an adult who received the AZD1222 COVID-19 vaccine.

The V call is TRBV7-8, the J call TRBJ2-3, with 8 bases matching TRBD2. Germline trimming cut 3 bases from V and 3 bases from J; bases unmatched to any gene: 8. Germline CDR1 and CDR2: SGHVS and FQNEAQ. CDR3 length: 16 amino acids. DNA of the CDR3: TGTGCCAGCAGCTTTACGCGGGAGGCCAAGACAGATACGCAGTATTTT. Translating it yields CASSFTREAKTDTQYF.

The DNA of the CDR3 is TGCGCCAGCAGTGGGAGCGACAGAACCTCTGGAAACACCATATATTTT. This sequence encodes CASSGSDRTSGNTIYF. The chain couples TRBV10-1 to TRBJ1-3, with D perhaps matching TRBD1 (5 bases). CDR3 size: 16 residues. V lost 4 bases and J lost 0, with 13 bases in between. The V gene's germline CDR1 is WNHNN and CDR2 SYGVQD (reference sequence).

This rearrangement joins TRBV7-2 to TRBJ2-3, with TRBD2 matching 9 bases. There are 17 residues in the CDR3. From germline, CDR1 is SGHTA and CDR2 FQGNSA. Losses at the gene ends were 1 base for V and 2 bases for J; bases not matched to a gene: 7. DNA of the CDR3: TGTGCCAGCAGCTTAGGAGGGGGCGGGAGGGCCACAGATACGCAGTATTTT. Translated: CASSLGGGGRATDTQYF.

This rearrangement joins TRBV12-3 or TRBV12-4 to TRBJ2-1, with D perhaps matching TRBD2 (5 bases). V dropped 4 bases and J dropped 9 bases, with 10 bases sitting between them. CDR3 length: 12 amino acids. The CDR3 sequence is CASSSGGGEQFF. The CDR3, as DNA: TGTGCCAGCAGTTCGGGTGGAGGTGAGCAGTTCTTC.

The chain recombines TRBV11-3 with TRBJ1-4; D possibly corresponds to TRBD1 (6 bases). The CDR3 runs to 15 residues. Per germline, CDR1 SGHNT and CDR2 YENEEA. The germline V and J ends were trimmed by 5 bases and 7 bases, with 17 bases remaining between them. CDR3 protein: CASSPSGAIGEKLFF. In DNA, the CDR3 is TGTGCCAGCAGCCCCTCGGGGGCGATTGGTGAAAAACTGTTTTTT.

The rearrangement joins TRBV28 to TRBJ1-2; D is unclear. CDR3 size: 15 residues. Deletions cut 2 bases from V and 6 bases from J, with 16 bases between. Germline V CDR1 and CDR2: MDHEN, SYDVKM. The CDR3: CASSLEWVPRDGYTF. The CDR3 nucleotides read TGTGCCAGCAGTTTAGAATGGGTCCCACGGGATGGCTACACCTTC.

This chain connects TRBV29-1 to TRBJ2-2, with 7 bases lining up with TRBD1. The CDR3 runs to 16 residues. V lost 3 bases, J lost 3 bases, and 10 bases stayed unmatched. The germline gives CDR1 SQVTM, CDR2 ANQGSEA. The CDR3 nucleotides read TGCAGCGTTGAGGATTTAAGGGGGCTCGACACCGGGGAGCTGTTTTTT. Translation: CSVEDLRGLDTGELFF.

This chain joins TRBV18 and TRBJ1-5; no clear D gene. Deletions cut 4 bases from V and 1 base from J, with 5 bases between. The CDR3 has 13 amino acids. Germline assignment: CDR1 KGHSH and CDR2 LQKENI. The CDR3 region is CASSRGSNQPQHF. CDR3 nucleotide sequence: TGTGCCAGCTCACGAGGCAGCAATCAGCCCCAGCATTTT.

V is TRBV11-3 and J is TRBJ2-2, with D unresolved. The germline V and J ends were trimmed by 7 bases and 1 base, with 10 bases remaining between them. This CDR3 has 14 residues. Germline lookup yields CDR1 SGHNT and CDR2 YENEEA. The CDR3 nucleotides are TGTGCCAGCACCGAACTCCGGAACACCGGGGAGCTGTTTTTT. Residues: CASTELRNTGELFF.

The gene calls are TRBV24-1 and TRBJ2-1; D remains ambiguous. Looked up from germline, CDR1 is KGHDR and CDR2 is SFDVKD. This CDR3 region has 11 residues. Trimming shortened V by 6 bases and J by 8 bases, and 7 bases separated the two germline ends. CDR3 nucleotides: TGTGCCACCAGTTGGAGATATGAGCAGTTCTTC. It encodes CATSWRYEQFF.

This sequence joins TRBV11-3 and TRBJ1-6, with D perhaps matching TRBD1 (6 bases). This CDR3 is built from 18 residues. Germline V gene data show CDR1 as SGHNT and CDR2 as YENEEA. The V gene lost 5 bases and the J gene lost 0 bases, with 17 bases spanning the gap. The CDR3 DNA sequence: TGTGCCAGCAGCCTAAATCAAGGGGGAAGCTCCTATAATTCACCCCTCCACTTT. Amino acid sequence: CASSLNQGGSSYNSPLHF.

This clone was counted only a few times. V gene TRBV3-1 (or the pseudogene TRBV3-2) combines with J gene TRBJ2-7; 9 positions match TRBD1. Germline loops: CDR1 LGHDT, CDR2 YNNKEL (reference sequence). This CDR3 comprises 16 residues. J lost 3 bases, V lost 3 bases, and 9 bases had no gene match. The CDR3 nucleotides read TGTGCCAGCAGCCATGCCGGGACAGGGTACGGCTACGAGCAGTACTTC. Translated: CASSHAGTGYGYEQYF.

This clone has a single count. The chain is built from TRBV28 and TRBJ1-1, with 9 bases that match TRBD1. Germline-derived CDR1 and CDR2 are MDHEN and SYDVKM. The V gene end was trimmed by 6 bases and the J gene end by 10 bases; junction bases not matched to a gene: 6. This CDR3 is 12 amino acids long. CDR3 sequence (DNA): TGTGCCAGCAGCACACAGGGGGCCGTAGCTTTCTTT. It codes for CASSTQGAVAFF. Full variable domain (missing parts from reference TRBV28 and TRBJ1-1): DVKVTQSSRYLVKRTGEKVFLECVQDMDHENMFWYRQDPGLGLRLIYFSYDVKMKEKGDIPEGYSVSREKKERFSLILESASTNQTSMYLCASSTQGAVAFFGQGTRLTVV.

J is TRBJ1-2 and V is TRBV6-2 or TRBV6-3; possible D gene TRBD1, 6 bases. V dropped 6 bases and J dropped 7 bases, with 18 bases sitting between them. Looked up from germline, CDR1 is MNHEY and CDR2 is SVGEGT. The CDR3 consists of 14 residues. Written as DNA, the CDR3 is TGTGCCAGCAGCCCCCGGGGGCTACCCGGTGGCTACACCTTC. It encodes CASSPRGLPGGYTF.

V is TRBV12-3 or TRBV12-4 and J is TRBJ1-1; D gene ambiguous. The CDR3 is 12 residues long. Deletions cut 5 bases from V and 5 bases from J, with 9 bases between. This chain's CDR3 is CASSLLGTEAFF. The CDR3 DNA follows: TGTGCCAGCAGTCTTCTGGGGACTGAAGCTTTCTTT.

For the CDR3, the DNA is TGTGCCAGCAGCCTCGGACTAGTCAATGAGCAGTTCTTC. Its protein is CASSLGLVNEQFF. The V gene is TRBV9, the J gene TRBJ2-1; 7 bases are shared with TRBD2. Germline assignment: CDR1 SGDLS and CDR2 YYNGEE. The CDR3 is made up of 13 amino acids. J gave up 6 bases and V 4 bases, and 4 bases lay outside the gene matches.

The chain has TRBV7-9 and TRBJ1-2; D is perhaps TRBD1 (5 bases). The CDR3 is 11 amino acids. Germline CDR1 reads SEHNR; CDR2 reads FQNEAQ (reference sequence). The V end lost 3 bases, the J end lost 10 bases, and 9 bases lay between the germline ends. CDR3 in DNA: TGTGCCAGCAGCTTGGGGGTAGCCTACACCTTC. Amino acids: CASSLGVAYTF.

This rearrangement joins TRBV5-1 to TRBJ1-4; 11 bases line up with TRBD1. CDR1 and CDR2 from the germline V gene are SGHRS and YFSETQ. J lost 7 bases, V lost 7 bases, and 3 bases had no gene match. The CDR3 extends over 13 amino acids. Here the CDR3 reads CASGQGASEKLFF. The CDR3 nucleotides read TGCGCCAGCGGACAGGGGGCGAGTGAAAAACTGTTTTTT.

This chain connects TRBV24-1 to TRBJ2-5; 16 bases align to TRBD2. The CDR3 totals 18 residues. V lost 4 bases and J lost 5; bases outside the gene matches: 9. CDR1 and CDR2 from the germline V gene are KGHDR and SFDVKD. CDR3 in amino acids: CATSDGGLAGGSFETQYF. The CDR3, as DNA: TGTGCCACCAGTGACGGGGGACTAGCGGGAGGGTCATTCGAGACCCAGTACTTC.

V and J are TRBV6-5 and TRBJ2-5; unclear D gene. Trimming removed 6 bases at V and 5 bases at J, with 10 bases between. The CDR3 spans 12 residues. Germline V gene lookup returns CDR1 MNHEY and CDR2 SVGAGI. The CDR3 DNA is TGTGCCAGCAGGAATTTGGAGGAGACCCAGTACTTC. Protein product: CASRNLEETQYF.

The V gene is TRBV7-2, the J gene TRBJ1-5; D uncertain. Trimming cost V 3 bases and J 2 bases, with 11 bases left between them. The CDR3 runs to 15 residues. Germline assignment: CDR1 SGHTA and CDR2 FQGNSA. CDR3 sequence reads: CASSLSPPGNQPQHF. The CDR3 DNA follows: TGTGCCAGCAGCTTGAGCCCCCCAGGCAATCAGCCCCAGCATTTT.

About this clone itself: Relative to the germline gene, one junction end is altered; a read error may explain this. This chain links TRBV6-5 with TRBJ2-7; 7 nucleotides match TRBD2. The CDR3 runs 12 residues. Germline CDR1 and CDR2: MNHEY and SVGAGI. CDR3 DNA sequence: TGTGCCAGCGGTTATAGCGGGTACGAGCAGTACTTC. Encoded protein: CASGYSGYEQYF.

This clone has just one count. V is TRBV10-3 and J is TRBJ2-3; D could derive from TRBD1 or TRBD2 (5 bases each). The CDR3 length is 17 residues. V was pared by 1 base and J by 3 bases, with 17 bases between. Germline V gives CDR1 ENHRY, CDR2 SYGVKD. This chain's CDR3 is CAISEWSAPEGTDTQYF. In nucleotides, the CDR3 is TGTGCCATCAGTGAGTGGTCGGCCCCCGAGGGGACAGATACGCAGTATTTT.

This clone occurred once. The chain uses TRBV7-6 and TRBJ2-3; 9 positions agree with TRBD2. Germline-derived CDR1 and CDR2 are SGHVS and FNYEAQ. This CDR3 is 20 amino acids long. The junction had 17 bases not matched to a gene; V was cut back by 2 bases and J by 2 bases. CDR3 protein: CASSLRLSGRLARHTDTQYF. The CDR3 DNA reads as TGTGCCAGCAGCTTAAGGCTTAGCGGGAGATTAGCTCGCCACACAGATACGCAGTATTTT.

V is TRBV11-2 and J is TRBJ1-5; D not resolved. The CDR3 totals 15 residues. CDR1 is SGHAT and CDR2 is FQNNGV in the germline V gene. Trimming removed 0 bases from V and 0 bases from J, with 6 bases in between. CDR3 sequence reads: CASSLDSASNQPQHF. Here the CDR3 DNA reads TGTGCCAGCAGCTTAGATTCCGCTAGCAATCAGCCCCAGCATTTT. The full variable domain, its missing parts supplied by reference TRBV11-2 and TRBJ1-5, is EAGVAQSPRYKIIEKRQSVAFWCNPISGHATLYWYQQILGQGPKLLIQFQNNGVVDDSQLPKDRFSAERLKGVDSTLKIQPAKLEDSAVYLCASSLDSASNQPQHFGDGTRLSIL.

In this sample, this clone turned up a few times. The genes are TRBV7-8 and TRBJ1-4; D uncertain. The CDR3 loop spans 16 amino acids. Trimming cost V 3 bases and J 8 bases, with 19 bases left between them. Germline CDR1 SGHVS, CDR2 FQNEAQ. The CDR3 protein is CASSLPPPGMEEKLFF. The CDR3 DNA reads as TGTGCCAGCAGCTTGCCCCCCCCTGGGATGGAGGAAAAACTGTTTTTT.

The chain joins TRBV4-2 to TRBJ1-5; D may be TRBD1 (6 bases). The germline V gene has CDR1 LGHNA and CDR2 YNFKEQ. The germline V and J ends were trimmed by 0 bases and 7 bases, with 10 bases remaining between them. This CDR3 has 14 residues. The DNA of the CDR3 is TGTGCCAGCAGCCAAGATCCAGGGGAGCAGCCCCAGCATTTT. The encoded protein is CASSQDPGEQPQHF.

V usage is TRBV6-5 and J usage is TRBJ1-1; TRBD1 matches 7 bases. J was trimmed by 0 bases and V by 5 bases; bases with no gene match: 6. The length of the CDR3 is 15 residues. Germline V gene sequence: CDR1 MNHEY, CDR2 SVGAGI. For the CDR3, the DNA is TGTGCCAGCAGTCACCCGGGACAGATGAACACTGAAGCTTTCTTT. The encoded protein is CASSHPGQMNTEAFF.

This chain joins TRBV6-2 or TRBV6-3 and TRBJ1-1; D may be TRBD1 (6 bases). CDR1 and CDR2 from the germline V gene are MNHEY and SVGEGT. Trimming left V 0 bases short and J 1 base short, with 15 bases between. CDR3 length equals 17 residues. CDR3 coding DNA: TGTGCCAGCAGTTACTCCCTCGGGGGAGGGGGGAACACTGAAGCTTTCTTT. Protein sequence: CASSYSLGGGGNTEAFF.